The 28 T cell receptor beta chains listed next were all sequenced from one sample in a study of cytomegalovirus exposure and HLA in healthy donors. The study ran its PCR with 60 Vbeta and 13 Jbeta primers. The data were produced by immunoSEQ multiplex PCR, yet TCRdb's version contains in-frame clones alone and is incomplete. The sample consists of 77,000 or so clones, approximately 82% of them appearing once. The sequenced sample was PBMCs. The source of these receptors is a man aged 65-85 years in good health and CMV-seropositive.

For this clone: Other DNA sequences from this sample encode an identical CDR3 as well. The chain combines TRBV5-1 with TRBJ2-5; unclear D gene. Looked up from germline, CDR1 is SGHRS and CDR2 is YFSETQ. Trimming cost V 0 bases and J 4 bases, with 7 bases left between them. CDR3 length: 13 amino acids. The CDR3 loop is CASSLGPGETQYF. CDR3 nucleotides: TGCGCCAGCAGCTTGGGACCGGGAGAGACCCAGTACTTC.

The chain joins TRBV29-1 to TRBJ1-1; 9 bases line up with TRBD1. The CDR3 length is 12 residues. The germline gives CDR1 SQVTM, CDR2 ANQGSEA. The trim removed 6 bases at V and 6 bases at J, leaving 5 bases unmatched. The CDR3 spells CSVRTGAAEAFF. CDR3 sequence (DNA): TGCAGCGTGCGGACAGGGGCGGCTGAAGCTTTCTTT.

The chain combines TRBV10-3 with TRBJ2-2; a weak D match, TRBD1 (5 bases). The ends were cut back, 6 bases at V and 1 base at J, with 12 bases in the middle. Germline CDR1 is ENHRY and CDR2 is SYGVKD. CDR3 length: 15 residues. This chain's CDR3 is CAISGQGRNTGELFF. The CDR3 DNA follows: TGTGCCATCAGCGGGCAGGGTCGGAACACCGGGGAGCTGTTTTTT.

This clone has just one count. The chain joins TRBV6-1 to TRBJ1-2, with 7 bases matching TRBD1. The germline V gene encodes CDR1 MNHNS and CDR2 SASEGT. Trimming removed 0 bases from V and 0 bases from J; junction bases left unmatched: 1. The CDR3 totals 15 residues. CDR3 sequence (DNA): TGTGCCAGCAGTGAAGCGGGACAGACTAACTATGGCTACACCTTC. Translating it yields CASSEAGQTNYGYTF.

The chain has TRBV19 and TRBJ2-7, with 9 positions matching TRBD1. Germline CDR1 LNHDA, CDR2 SQIVND (reference sequence). The trim removed 4 bases at V and 2 bases at J, leaving 9 bases unmatched. This CDR3 comprises 16 residues. The CDR3, as DNA: TGTGCCAGTAGTACGGAGGGACAGGGCGATCCCTACGAGCAGTACTTC. It encodes CASSTEGQGDPYEQYF.

The CDR3 sequence: CASSPPVGQGPTEAFF. DNA of the CDR3: TGTGCCAGCTCACCACCCGTAGGACAGGGACCCACTGAAGCTTTCTTT. V gene TRBV18 combines with J gene TRBJ1-1; 8 positions agree with TRBD1. Losses at the gene ends were 0 bases for V and 4 bases for J; bases not matched to a gene: 7. CDR1 is KGHSH and CDR2 is LQKENI in the germline V gene. There are 16 residues in the CDR3.

The chain uses TRBV9 and TRBJ2-2; 8 positions agree with TRBD1. The trim removed 7 bases at V and 1 base at J, leaving 3 bases unmatched. The CDR3 runs 14 residues. Germline values: CDR1 SGDLS, CDR2 YYNGEE. The CDR3 bases are TGTGCCAGCTCCGACAGGGGGAACACCGGGGAGCTGTTTTTT. Protein: CASSDRGNTGELFF.

The chain combines TRBV6-5 with TRBJ1-4; 7 bases map to TRBD1. The CDR3 is made up of 14 amino acids. Germline values: CDR1 MNHEY, CDR2 SVGAGI. J gave up 4 bases and V 4 bases, and 3 bases lay outside the gene matches. CDR3 protein: CASSSRQGNEKLFF. The DNA of the CDR3 is TGTGCCAGCAGTTCAAGACAGGGTAATGAAAAACTGTTTTTT.

This clone occurred a few times. The J gene is TRBJ2-1, the V gene TRBV5-4, with 7 bases aligning to TRBD1. The CDR3 runs 15 residues. The ends lost 0 bases at V and 4 bases at J; junction bases unmatched: 4. CDR1 is SGHNT, CDR2 YYREEE, per germline (reference sequence). In nucleotides, the CDR3 is TGTGCCAGCAGCTTGGGCAGGGGGACATACAATGAGCAGTTCTTC. Translation gives CASSLGRGTYNEQFF.

The chain recombines TRBV5-1 with TRBJ1-6; TRBD1 agrees at 10 bases. V lost 3 bases, J lost 7 bases, and 4 bases stayed unmatched. CDR3 length: 15 residues. Germline V gives CDR1 SGHRS, CDR2 YFSETQ. The CDR3 here is CASSSRTGGNSPLHF. CDR3 DNA sequence: TGCGCCAGCAGCTCCCGGACAGGGGGGAATTCACCCCTCCACTTT.

This clone was found once. This rearrangement joins TRBV11-2 to TRBJ2-1; D remains ambiguous. Germline CDR1 is SGHAT and CDR2 is FQNNGV. V gave up 5 bases and J gave up 3 bases, with 8 bases separating them. The CDR3 length is 13 residues. The CDR3 DNA sequence: TGTGCCAGCAGCCCCGACAACTACAATGAGCAGTTCTTC. Amino acid sequence: CASSPDNYNEQFF.

The chain is built from TRBV30 and TRBJ1-5, with 7 nucleotides matching TRBD1. This CDR3 comprises 18 residues. Trimming cost V 5 bases and J 2 bases; bases outside gene matches: 18. Per the germline V gene, CDR1 is GTSNPN and CDR2 is SVGIG (reference sequence). DNA for the CDR3: TGTGCCTGGGGACCCGGGACAGTGGTTAATAGGGGCAATCAGCCCCAGCATTTT. It yields the protein CAWGPGTVVNRGNQPQHF. Using reference TRBV30 and TRBJ1-5 for the parts outside the CDR3, the full variable domain is SQTIHQWPATLVQPVGSPLSLECTVEGTSNPNLYWYRQAAGRGLQLLFYSVGIGQISSEVPQNLSASRPQDRQFILSSKKLLLSDSGFYLCAWGPGTVVNRGNQPQHFGDGTRLSIL.

This chain joins TRBV10-3 and TRBJ2-5; possibly TRBD2 for D (7 bases). Germline V lookup: CDR1 ENHRY, CDR2 SYGVKD. The CDR3 loop spans 14 amino acids. The V end lost 6 bases, the J end lost 0 bases, and 11 bases lay between the germline ends. DNA of the CDR3: TGTGCCATCAGGGGGGGGCAGGACCAAGAGACCCAGTACTTC. This codes for CAIRGGQDQETQYF.

V gene TRBV5-4 combines with J gene TRBJ2-5; D unclear. Germline CDR1 and CDR2: SGHNT and YYREEE (reference sequence). V lost 0 bases and J 2 bases, leaving 11 bases between the germline ends. This CDR3 has 15 amino acids. The CDR3 sequence is CASSLGFSLQETQYF. The CDR3 nucleotides read TGTGCCAGCAGCTTGGGTTTCTCTTTACAAGAGACCCAGTACTTC.

The chain joins TRBV7-2 to TRBJ2-7, with D possibly matching TRBD1 (5 bases). This CDR3 is 15 amino acids long. V lost 1 base, J lost 5 bases, and 15 bases lay in between. CDR1 and CDR2 from the germline V gene are SGHTA and FQGNSA. CDR3 amino acids: CASSLGGAGKDEQYF. CDR3 bases: TGTGCCAGCAGCTTAGGCGGTGCAGGGAAGGACGAGCAGTACTTC.

This chain uses TRBV29-1 with TRBJ1-1; 7 bases match TRBD1. V dropped 4 bases and J dropped 0; count of bases not matched to a gene: 8. The CDR3 runs 15 residues. The germline gives CDR1 SQVTM, CDR2 ANQGSEA. CDR3 residues: CSVGGDSSMNTEAFF. The CDR3, as DNA: TGCAGCGTTGGAGGGGACAGTTCCATGAACACTGAAGCTTTCTTT.

V usage is TRBV7-2 and J usage is TRBJ2-5; 8 nucleotides align to TRBD1. CDR3 length: 14 amino acids. In germline, CDR1 is SGHTA, CDR2 FQGNSA. The V segment lost 5 bases and the J segment 6 bases; nucleotides outside the gene matches: 8. The DNA for the CDR3 is TGTGCCAGCAGCCCCCGGACAGGGCGACAGACCCAGTACTTC. It specifies CASSPRTGRQTQYF.

The chain combines TRBV7-2 with TRBJ1-2, with a tentative D call TRBD1 (6 bases). CDR3 length: 17 amino acids. The germline V and J ends were trimmed by 1 base and 0 bases, with 15 bases remaining between them. Germline V gives CDR1 SGHTA, CDR2 FQGNSA. CDR3 bases: TGTGCCAGCAGCTTAGGCCAGACAGGATCCGCTAACTATGGCTACACCTTC. Translated: CASSLGQTGSANYGYTF.

The CDR3 reads CTSSQECRGQGAYEQYF. The CDR3 nucleotides read TGCACCAGCAGCCAAGAATGTAGGGGACAGGGGGCCTACGAGCAGTACTTC. The genes are TRBV1 and TRBJ2-5; the D segment call TRBD1 is taken from the table without a DNA check. With the DNA end fitting TRBJ2-7 better, the J assignment may be wrong. TRBV1 corresponds to a pseudogene. This CDR3 contains 17 residues.

This rearrangement joins TRBV30 to TRBJ2-2, with TRBD2 matching over 16 bases. This CDR3 contains 21 residues. J lost 0 bases, V lost 3 bases, and 13 bases had no gene match. The germline CDR1 and CDR2 sequences are GTSNPN and SVGIG (reference sequence). The CDR3 DNA reads TGTGCCTGGAGCGCCCGGGGACTAGCGGGAGGGCTAAGGGCGAACACCGGGGAGCTGTTTTTT. Residues: CAWSARGLAGGLRANTGELFF.

V and J are TRBV4-3 and TRBJ1-6; a possible D gene is TRBD1 (5 bases). Per germline, CDR1 LGHNA and CDR2 YSLEER. V lost 1 base to trimming and J lost 14 bases, with 15 bases between them. The CDR3 consists of 14 residues. As DNA, the CDR3 is TGCGCCAGCAGCCAAGTTCCGACAGCTTCGGCCCTCCACTTT. Protein product: CASSQVPTASALHF.

This chain links TRBV5-4 with TRBJ1-2; the D is unclear. The CDR3 consists of 17 residues. Per the germline V gene, CDR1 is SGHNT and CDR2 is YYREEE (reference sequence). V lost 0 bases, J lost 4 bases, and 19 bases lay in between. The CDR3 spells CASSLGPVDIEFYGYTF. The CDR3 DNA follows: TGTGCCAGCAGCTTGGGGCCAGTCGACATCGAATTCTATGGCTACACCTTC.

V usage is TRBV18 and J usage is TRBJ1-2; 7 nucleotides agree with TRBD1. CDR1 KGHSH and CDR2 LQKENI come from the germline V gene. V shed 6 bases and J 2 bases; nucleotides not matched to a gene: 6. This CDR3 has 14 residues. The CDR3 is CASSGQDINYGYTF. In nucleotides, the CDR3 is TGTGCCAGCTCCGGACAGGACATAAACTATGGCTACACCTTC.

This chain joins TRBV4-2 and TRBJ2-3, with 7 bases aligning to TRBD2. Germline values: CDR1 LGHNA, CDR2 YNFKEQ. This CDR3 region has 15 residues. The junction had 5 bases not matched to a gene; V was cut back by 1 base and J by 4 bases. The chain's CDR3 is CASSQGRREADTQYF. In DNA, the CDR3 is TGTGCCAGCAGCCAAGGGCGCCGGGAGGCAGATACGCAGTATTTT.

V gene TRBV28 combines with J gene TRBJ1-5, with D perhaps TRBD1 (5 bases). CDR1 is MDHEN, CDR2 SYDVKM, per germline. Trimming left V 6 bases short and J 9 bases short, with 21 bases between. CDR3 length equals 15 residues. This chain's CDR3 is CASSYGGDGVAPQHF. The CDR3 DNA follows: TGTGCCAGCAGCTATGGGGGGGACGGTGTAGCGCCCCAGCATTTT.

The CDR3 region has the DNA TGTGCCAGCGAAGGGTCGGGGTACACCGGGGAGCTGTTTTTT. It encodes CASEGSGYTGELFF. This chain joins TRBV5-6 and TRBJ2-2; D may be TRBD2 (5 bases). The CDR3 sequence is 14 residues long. The ends were cut back, 7 bases at V and 3 bases at J, with 13 bases in the middle. Germline V lookup: CDR1 SGHDT, CDR2 YYEEEE.

The V call is TRBV4-3, the J call TRBJ1-2, with 8 nucleotides matching TRBD1. The CDR3 length is 12 residues. V lost 4 bases, J lost 5 bases, and 0 bases stayed unmatched. Germline CDR1 is LGHNA and CDR2 is YSLEER. CDR3 nucleotides: TGCGCCAGCAGCCGGACAGGGTATGGCTACACCTTC. As protein: CASSRTGYGYTF.

V usage is TRBV25-1 and J usage is TRBJ2-7; D is possibly TRBD1 (6 bases). The CDR3 consists of 13 residues. Germline CDR1 MGHDK, CDR2 SYGVNS. V lost 5 bases to trimming and J lost 2 bases, with 10 bases between them. The CDR3 is CASSRTAAYEQYF. As DNA, the CDR3 is TGTGCCAGCAGTCGGACAGCAGCCTACGAGCAGTACTTC.